This T cell receptor (beta chain) came from a study of shared clonotypes between healthy human individuals. Findings and caveats of the study: The sampled material consisted only of blood, and tissue repertoires are likely to differ.

Samples underwent the assay at deep level. Genomic DNA from each subset was divided evenly over several immunoSEQ plates. Here immunoSEQ multiplex PCR was the method, and the copy in TCRdb shows in-frame clones only, minus some. The sample lists roughly 510,000 clones, about 79% occurring once. CDR3 size: 14 residues. Germline loops: CDR1 SNHLY, CDR2 FYNNEI. The V gene end was trimmed by 7 bases and the J gene end by 0 bases; junction bases not matched to a gene: 5. All donors qualified as healthy HIV-negative adults and had experienced no recent acute infections or vaccinations. Note on this clone: The antigen is unknown.

This clonotype originated in a woman in her forties in good health. Some clones in this sample may be carry-over from other donors' samples. The source material was PBMCs. The chain is built from TRBV2 and TRBJ2-7; 8 bases are shared with TRBD1. CDR3 nucleotide sequence: TGTGCCAGCAACCGGGACAGGAACTCCTACGAGCAGTACTTC. This codes for CASNRDRNSYEQYF.